Given below is one T cell receptor (beta chain) in context. Its antigen is unidentified. This CDR3 has 14 residues. Germline V gene data show CDR1 as SNHLY and CDR2 as FYNNEI. The V gene lost 6 bases and the J gene lost 2 bases, with 14 bases spanning the gap. These data belong to a study of cytomegalovirus exposure and HLA in healthy donors. Study conclusions and caveats: Excluded were some V segments that proved indistinguishable, including TRBV6-2 and TRBV6-3. Three of the chains that were CMV-associated were confirmed in vitro to be specific for CMV antigens. Prior analysis indicated that the majority of TCR beta V segments exhibited productivity approximately 87% or approximately 30% of the time. Researchers counted roughly 150 TCR beta chains as cytomegalovirus-associated.

With 60 Vbeta and 13 Jbeta primers, the PCR was carried out. Using immunoSEQ multiplex PCR, the repertoire was profiled, and TCRdb retains in-frame clones only, with some absent. Of some 150,000 clones listed, 77% were seen once; the top ten hold 1.6%. The chain uses TRBV2 and TRBJ2-7; D perhaps matches TRBD1 (5 bases). The receptor comes from a female donor in good health and CMV-seronegative. The source material was PBMCs. This chain's CDR3 is CASRQGSYPYEQYF. For the CDR3, the DNA is TGTGCCAGCAGGCAGGGCTCTTACCCCTACGAGCAGTACTTC.